Listed below are T cell receptor beta chains from one sample, sequenced in a study of blood T cell repertoires in COVID-19. Generated by immunoSEQ multiplex PCR, the TCRdb table keeps only in-frame clones and is missing some. The data show 220,000 or so clones, about four fifths seen once. Sequencing was performed on peripheral blood. The receptors stem from a woman aged 30 to 39 who had recovered from COVID-19. The CDR3 runs from the conserved cysteine through the conserved F or W. D genes are given only for firm matches. Clone size is not always given. Where it is, it says once, few, many or a class for expanded clones.

j_gene	d_gene	len	abundance	v_gene	CDR3nt	CDR3aa
TRBJ1-2	TRBD1	16	few	TRBV4-2	TGTGCCAGCAGCCAAGATCAACAGGGGGTGGTAGGTGGCTACACCTTC	CASSQDQQGVVGGYTF
TRBJ2-3	NA	14	NA	TRBV4-2	TGTGCCAGCAGCCAGCGACAGGGCACAGATACGCAGTATTTT	CASSQRQGTDTQYF
TRBJ2-1	NA	15	NA	TRBV7-9	TGTGCCAGCAGCTTAGGACCAGGCGTCTACAATGAGCAGTTCTTC	CASSLGPGVYNEQFF
TRBJ2-5	TRBD2	16	NA	TRBV9	TGTGCCAGCAGCGCCCAACTAGCGGGAGGGGCAGAGACCCAGTACTTC	CASSAQLAGGAETQYF
TRBJ2-4	TRBD1	14	NA	TRBV10-3	TGTGCCATCAGTGCAGGGCAGGGGGCCAACATTCAGTACTTC	CAISAGQGANIQYF
TRBJ1-1	TRBD1	17	few	TRBV5-1	TGCGCCAGCAGCTCCCCCCCTCGGACAGGGGGCAGGACTGAAGCTTTCTTT	CASSSPPRTGGRTEAFF
TRBJ2-1	TRBD2	15	NA	TRBV28	TGTGCCAGCAGTGCCGTTAGTAGCGGGAGGGCGGGCCCGTTCTTC	CASSAVSSGRAGPFF
TRBJ1-6	NA	14	NA	TRBV2	TGTGCCAGCATACAACAGGGACTAATTTCACCCCTCCACTTT	CASIQQGLISPLHF
TRBJ2-1	TRBD1	15	NA	TRBV7-2	TGTGCCAGCAGCTCAGACAGGGGCTCCTACAATGAGCAGTTCTTC	CASSSDRGSYNEQFF
TRBJ1-4	NA	15	NA	TRBV6-5	TGTGCCAGCAGGGGAGGGCTTGCAACTAATGAAAAACTGTTTTTT	CASRGGLATNEKLFF
TRBJ2-7	TRBD1	14	NA	TRBV5-1	TGCGCCAGCAGCTTTGACAGGGGCTCCTACGAGCAGTACTTC	CASSFDRGSYEQYF
TRBJ1-6	NA	16	once	TRBV5-1	TGCGCCAGCAGCTTGCGGGACCAGGGGTTGTCTTCACCCCTCCACTTT	CASSLRDQGLSSPLHF
TRBJ2-5	TRBD1	15	NA	TRBV18	TGTGCCAGCTCACGACGGACAGGCCCACAAGAGACCCAGTACTTC	CASSRRTGPQETQYF
TRBJ1-1	TRBD1	14	NA	TRBV6-4	TGTGCCAGCAGTGAGACAGGGGGAAACACTGAAGCTTTCTTT	CASSETGGNTEAFF
TRBJ2-7	NA	14	NA	TRBV12-5	TGTGCTAGTGGTTGGGAGGACGGTGTCTACGAGCAGTACTTC	CASGWEDGVYEQYF
TRBJ2-4	NA	16	once	TRBV4-2	TGTGCCAGCAGCCAAGAACACCGCCTAGCCAAAAACATTCAGTACTTC	CASSQEHRLAKNIQYF
TRBJ2-5	TRBD1	15	NA	TRBV5-3	TGTGCCAGAAGCTTGGTAGCAGGGGGCGCGGAGACCCAGTACTTC	CARSLVAGGAETQYF
TRBJ2-2	TRBD2	16	NA	TRBV2	TGTGCCAGCAGTGATGGGCTAGCGGGAGGCTCCGGGGAGCTGTTTTTT	CASSDGLAGGSGELFF
TRBJ2-1	NA	13	NA	TRBV6-5	TGTGCCAGCAGTCCACGGCGGGCCAATGAGCAGTTCTTC	CASSPRRANEQFF
TRBJ2-2	NA	16	NA	TRBV28	TGTGCCAGCAGGTTGACGGCAGGGGGGACCCTCGGGGAGCTGTTTTTT	CASRLTAGGTLGELFF
TRBJ2-5	TRBD2	13	once	TRBV10-3	TGTGCCATCGGGGGGGTCAGGGAGGAGACCCAGTACTTC	CAIGGVREETQYF
TRBJ2-1	TRBD2	16	NA	TRBV11-3	TGTGCCAGCAGCCGGGGGGTGGCTAGCGAGCAGAATGAGCAGTTCTTC	CASSRGVASEQNEQFF
TRBJ1-2	TRBD1	15	NA	TRBV27	TGTGCCAGCAGTTTATCGGCGGGACAGCCCTATGGCTACACCTTC	CASSLSAGQPYGYTF